These 21 T cell receptor beta chains were sequenced from one sample in a study of T-cell memory formation after mild COVID-19. Each CDR3 protein gets one entry after TCRdb re-called the 5' RACE reads with MiXCR. Found here are approximately 340,000 distinct CDR3 sequences, over 10% of them singletons; the top ten hold 20% to 25%. Sequencing used PBMCs or a T cell subset sorted from them (not recorded which). The receptor set was obtained from a man younger than 35 who had mild COVID-19 (a few samples of this study predate the infection). Cell type and time point are not known.

This clonotype was counted only a few times. The gene calls are TRBV9 and TRBJ1-5; D is perhaps TRBD1 (5 bases). The CDR3 totals 14 residues. Germline values: CDR1 SGDLS, CDR2 YYNGEE. V lost 7 bases and J 6 bases, leaving 17 bases between the germline ends. CDR3 coding DNA: TGTGCCAGCGGGGGTGGAGGACCTAGTCAGCCCCAGCATTTT. As protein: CASGGGGPSQPQHF.

This clonotype was counted only a few times. The chain links TRBV5-1 to TRBJ2-5, with 11 bases identical to TRBD2. Germline CDR1 SGHRS, CDR2 YFSETQ. The CDR3 has 18 amino acids. Trimming cost V 6 bases and J 5 bases; bases outside gene matches: 18. This CDR3 reads CASTRRPGRTSGSETQYF. The CDR3 DNA reads as TGCGCCAGCACTCGTCGGCCCGGGAGGACTAGCGGGTCTGAGACCCAGTACTTC.

This clonotype was seen many times. The CDR3 DNA is TGTGCCAGCAGCTTAGTTGGGGGGGCAAATTCACCCCTCCACTTT. Its protein is CASSLVGGANSPLHF. V is TRBV7-2 and J is TRBJ1-6; the D gene is possibly TRBD1 (6 bases). With 1 base removed from V and 7 bases from J, the gap between germline ends came to 11 bases. The germline V gene has CDR1 SGHTA and CDR2 FQGNSA. This CDR3 contains 15 residues.

A few counts support this clonotype. J is TRBJ2-3 and V is TRBV6-1; weak D call: TRBD1 (6 bases). CDR3 length equals 15 residues. The V end was cut by 2 bases, the J end by 6 bases, with 15 bases between. Germline CDR1 MNHNS, CDR2 SASEGT. The CDR3 is CASSENRAVTDTQYF. CDR3 DNA sequence: TGTGCCAGCAGTGAAAACAGGGCGGTCACGGATACGCAGTATTTT.

This clonotype was found many times. The chain carries TRBV6-5 and TRBJ1-2, with no clear D. V lost 2 bases and J 2 bases, leaving 18 bases between the germline ends. This CDR3 is built from 17 residues. Germline V gene sequence: CDR1 MNHEY, CDR2 SVGAGI. The DNA for the CDR3 is TGTGCCAGCAGTTACGATCTCCTCGGCCACGAAAACTATGGCTACACCTTC. This codes for CASSYDLLGHENYGYTF.

This clonotype was counted at least ten times. J is TRBJ1-1 and V is TRBV27; a possible D gene is TRBD1 (5 bases). V was pared by 10 bases and J by 1 base, with 10 bases between. The CDR3 is made up of 12 amino acids. Germline V CDR1 and CDR2: MNHEY, SMNVEV (reference sequence). The DNA for the CDR3 is TGTGCCACCGGGACGGGGAACACTGAAGCTTTCTTT. This gives the protein CATGTGNTEAFF.

This chain connects TRBV2 to TRBJ2-7, with 8 positions matching TRBD1. Germline V CDR1 and CDR2: SNHLY, FYNNEI. V was pared by 3 bases and J by 5 bases, with 3 bases of the junction left unmatched. The CDR3 is made up of 13 amino acids. CDR3 coding DNA: TGTGCCAGCAGTGATACGGACAGGGACGAGCAGTACGTC. Protein product: CASSDTDRDEQYV.

Notes on this clonotype: Germline is not matched at one junction end, which may reflect a read error. The chain combines TRBV20-1 with TRBJ1-5, with D possibly TRBD1 on 5 matching bases. This CDR3 is 9 amino acids long. Germline loops: CDR1 DFQATT, CDR2 SNEGSKA (reference sequence). The CDR3 spells CSAGRQGVF. The CDR3 region has the DNA TGCAGTGCCGGGAGGCAGGGTGTTTTT.

V is TRBV5-1 and J is TRBJ2-5; the D is unclear. The V gene lost 3 bases and the J gene lost 1 base, with 19 bases spanning the gap. The CDR3 consists of 17 residues. Germline V gene sequence: CDR1 SGHRS, CDR2 YFSETQ. This chain's CDR3 is CASSYGGTAKTQETQYF. The CDR3 region has the DNA TGCGCCAGCAGCTACGGCGGCACAGCCAAAACCCAAGAGACCCAGTACTTC.

This clonotype came up a few times. The J gene is TRBJ2-4, the V gene TRBV5-1, with D tentatively TRBD2 (6 bases). This CDR3 has 14 amino acids. Germline loops: CDR1 SGHRS, CDR2 YFSETQ. V dropped 4 bases and J dropped 6 bases, with 14 bases sitting between them. Here the CDR3 DNA reads TGCGCCAGCAGCGCGCTCGGGGGAACAAACATTCAGTACTTC. It codes for CASSALGGTNIQYF.

This clonotype was seen only a few times. V gene TRBV29-1 combines with J gene TRBJ2-7; 7 positions match TRBD2. The V gene's germline CDR1 is SQVTM and CDR2 ANQGSEA. The CDR3 contains 14 residues. V dropped 2 bases and J dropped 2; count of bases not matched to a gene: 6. The CDR3, as DNA: TGCAGCGTTGAAACGAACGCGGGGGCCTACGAGCAGTACTTC. It encodes CSVETNAGAYEQYF.

J is TRBJ2-3 and V is TRBV11-3, with D unresolved. This CDR3 spans 15 amino acids. CDR1 is SGHNT and CDR2 is YENEEA in the germline V gene. V gave up 4 bases and J gave up 1 base, with 12 bases separating them. The DNA of the CDR3 is TGTGCCAGCAGCTCAAACGGCCGAGGCACAGATACGCAGTATTTT. Protein: CASSSNGRGTDTQYF.

The chain employs TRBV7-2 and TRBJ1-5; 7 nucleotides line up with TRBD1. V lost 0 bases and J lost 0; bases outside the gene matches: 5. Germline assignment: CDR1 SGHTA and CDR2 FQGNSA. This CDR3 has 17 amino acids. CDR3 residues: CASSLAQTGYSNQPQHF. The CDR3 DNA is TGTGCCAGCAGCTTAGCGCAGACAGGGTATAGCAATCAGCCCCAGCATTTT.

Ten or more counts support this clonotype. The rearrangement uses TRBV4-1 and TRBJ2-3; the D is unclear. V dropped 2 bases and J dropped 5 bases, with 11 bases sitting between them. Germline values: CDR1 MGHRA, CDR2 YSYEKL. The length of the CDR3 is 14 residues. The CDR3 DNA reads TGCGCCAGCAGCCAACCATCCTCCGGAGATACGCAGTATTTT. Its protein product is CASSQPSSGDTQYF.

The chain uses TRBV25-1 and TRBJ1-3; TRBD1 is a possible D gene (5 bases). The CDR3 is 14 amino acids. Per germline, CDR1 MGHDK and CDR2 SYGVNS. The V end was cut by 3 bases, the J end by 1 base, with 7 bases between. This CDR3 is CASSDDSSGNTIYF. CDR3 sequence (DNA): TGTGCCAGCAGTGATGACAGTTCTGGAAACACCATATATTTT. Based on the CDR3 plus reference TRBV25-1 and TRBJ1-3, the full variable domain is EADIYQTPRYLVIGTGKKITLECSQTMGHDKMYWYQQDPGMELHLIHYSYGVNSTEKGDLSSESTVSRIRTEHFPLTLESARPSHTSQYLCASSDDSSGNTIYFGEGSWLTVV.

The genes are TRBV2 and TRBJ2-1; tentative D call: TRBD2 (6 bases). Germline assignment: CDR1 SNHLY and CDR2 FYNNEI. CDR3 size: 14 residues. V gave up 7 bases and J gave up 0 bases, with 10 bases separating them. This CDR3 is CASNGGDSYNEQFF. CDR3 DNA sequence: TGTGCCAGCAACGGCGGGGACTCCTACAATGAGCAGTTCTTC.

The chain combines TRBV5-1 with TRBJ2-2; perhaps D is TRBD1 or TRBD2 (5 bases each). Trimming cost V 1 base and J 4 bases, with 8 bases left between them. Germline values: CDR1 SGHRS, CDR2 YFSETQ. CDR3 length: 14 residues. The CDR3 DNA sequence: TGCGCCAGCAGCTTGTCCGGGGCCACCGGGGAGCTGTTTTTT. It translates to CASSLSGATGELFF.

The chain joins TRBV5-5 to TRBJ2-7, with 9 bases that match TRBD1. CDR3 length: 15 residues. The V segment lost 2 bases and the J segment 6 bases; nucleotides outside the gene matches: 9. CDR1 and CDR2 (germline): SGHKS, YYEKEE (reference sequence). The CDR3 DNA reads TGTGCCAGCAGCTTTCGGGGGACAGGGATGATCGAGCAGTACGTC. Residues: CASSFRGTGMIEQYV.

This chain connects TRBV4-1 to TRBJ1-1; TRBD1 might be the D (5 bases). The V gene's germline CDR1 is MGHRA and CDR2 YSYEKL. Trimming took off 4 bases at V and 10 bases at J, with 13 bases between the two ends. The CDR3 loop spans 12 amino acids. The CDR3 nucleotides are TGCGCCAGCAGCCTCCCACTGGGGCGAGCTTTCTTT. As protein: CASSLPLGRAFF.

The rearrangement uses TRBV2 and TRBJ1-2, with D possibly matching TRBD1 (6 bases). Trimming cost V 4 bases and J 2 bases, with 8 bases left between them. The CDR3 has 13 residues. Germline assignment: CDR1 SNHLY and CDR2 FYNNEI. The CDR3 sequence: CASSGGQNYGYTF. CDR3 nucleotide sequence: TGTGCCAGCAGTGGCGGACAGAACTATGGCTACACCTTC.

This clonotype was seen a handful of times. The rearrangement links TRBV7-2 to TRBJ2-1, with TRBD2 identical over 9 bases. The CDR3 covers 15 residues. After removal of 6 bases from V and 6 bases from J, the junction contained 9 bases not matched to a gene. CDR1 and CDR2 from the germline V gene are SGHTA and FQGNSA. CDR3 in amino acids: CASSLWRGGLNEQFF. CDR3 DNA: TGTGCCAGCAGTCTATGGCGGGGGGGCCTCAATGAGCAGTTCTTC.